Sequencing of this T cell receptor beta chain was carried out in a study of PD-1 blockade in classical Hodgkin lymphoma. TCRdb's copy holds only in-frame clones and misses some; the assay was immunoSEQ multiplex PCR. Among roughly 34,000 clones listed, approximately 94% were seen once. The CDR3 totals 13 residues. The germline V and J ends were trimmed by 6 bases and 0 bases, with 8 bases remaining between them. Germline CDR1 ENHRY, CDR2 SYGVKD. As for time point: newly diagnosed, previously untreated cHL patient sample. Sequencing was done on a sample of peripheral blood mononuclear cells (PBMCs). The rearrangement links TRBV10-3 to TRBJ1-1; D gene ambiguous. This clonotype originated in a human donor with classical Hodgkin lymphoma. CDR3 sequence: CAISPGMNTEAFF. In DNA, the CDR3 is TGTGCCATCAGCCCGGGGATGAACACTGAAGCTTTCTTT.